This record covers a single T cell receptor (beta chain). Generated by immunoSEQ multiplex PCR, the TCRdb table keeps only in-frame clones and is missing some. The sample has 90,000 or so clones; approximately 90% are singletons. The data derive from a study of control samples from healthy donors and cancer patients. V lost 1 base and J 3 bases, leaving 4 bases between the germline ends. The length of the CDR3 is 13 residues. Germline V gene sequence: CDR1 SGHTA, CDR2 FQGNSA. This chain links TRBV7-2 with TRBJ1-5; D is undetermined. Sequences were obtained from blood. This sequence originates from a woman aged 45-59 years in good health. In nucleotides, the CDR3 is TGTGCCAGCAGCTTAGAGTACAATCAGCCCCAGCATTTT. Translated: CASSLEYNQPQHF. The whole variable domain, remainder taken from reference TRBV7-2 and TRBJ1-5, is GAGVSQSPSNKVTEKGKDVELRCDPISGHTALYWYRQSLGQGLEFLIYFQGNSAPDKSGLPSDRFSAERTGGSVSTLTIQRTQQEDSAVYLCASSLEYNQPQHFGDGTRLSIL.